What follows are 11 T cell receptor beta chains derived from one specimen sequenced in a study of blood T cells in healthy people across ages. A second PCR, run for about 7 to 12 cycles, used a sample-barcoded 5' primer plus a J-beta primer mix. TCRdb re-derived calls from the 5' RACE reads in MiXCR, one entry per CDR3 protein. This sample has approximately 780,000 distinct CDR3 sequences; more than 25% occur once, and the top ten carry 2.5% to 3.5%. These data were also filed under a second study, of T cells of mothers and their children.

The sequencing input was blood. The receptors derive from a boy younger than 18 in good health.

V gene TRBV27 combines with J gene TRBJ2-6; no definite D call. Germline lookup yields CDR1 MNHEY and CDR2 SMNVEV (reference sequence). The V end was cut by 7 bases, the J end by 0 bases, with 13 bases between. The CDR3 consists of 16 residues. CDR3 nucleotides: TGTGCCAGCATTGACGATCGAAGCTCTGGGGCCAACGTCCTGACTTTC. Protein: CASIDDRSSGANVLTF.

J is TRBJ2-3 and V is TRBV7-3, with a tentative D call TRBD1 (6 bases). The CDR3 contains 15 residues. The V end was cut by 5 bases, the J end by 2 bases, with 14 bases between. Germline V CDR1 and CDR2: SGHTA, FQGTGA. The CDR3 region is CASSPQGKNTDTQYF. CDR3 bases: TGTGCCAGCAGCCCCCAGGGGAAGAACACAGATACGCAGTATTTT.

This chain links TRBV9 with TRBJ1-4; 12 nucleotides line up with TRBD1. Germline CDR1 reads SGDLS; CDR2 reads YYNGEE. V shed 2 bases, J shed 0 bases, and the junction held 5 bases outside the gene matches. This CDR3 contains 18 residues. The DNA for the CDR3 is TGTGCCAGCAGCGTCAGGGACAGGGGGCTTACAACTAATGAAAAACTGTTTTTT. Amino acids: CASSVRDRGLTTNEKLFF.

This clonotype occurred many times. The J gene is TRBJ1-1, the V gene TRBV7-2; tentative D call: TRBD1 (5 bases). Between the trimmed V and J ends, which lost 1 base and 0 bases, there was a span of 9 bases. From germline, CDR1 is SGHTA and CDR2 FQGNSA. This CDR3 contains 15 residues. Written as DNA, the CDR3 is TGTGCCAGCAGCTTAGGGGCAGGGATGAACACTGAAGCTTTCTTT. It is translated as CASSLGAGMNTEAFF. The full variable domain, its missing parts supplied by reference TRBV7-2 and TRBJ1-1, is GAGVSQSPSNKVTEKGKDVELRCDPISGHTALYWYRQSLGQGLEFLIYFQGNSAPDKSGLPSDRFSAERTGGSVSTLTIQRTQQEDSAVYLCASSLGAGMNTEAFFGQGTRLTVV.

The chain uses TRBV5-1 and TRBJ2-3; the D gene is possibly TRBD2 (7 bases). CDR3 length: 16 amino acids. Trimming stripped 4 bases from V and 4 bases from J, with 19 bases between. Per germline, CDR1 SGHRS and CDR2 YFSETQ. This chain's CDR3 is CASSPLGGANSDTQYF. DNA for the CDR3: TGCGCCAGCAGCCCGCTGGGGGGGGCTAATTCAGATACGCAGTATTTT.

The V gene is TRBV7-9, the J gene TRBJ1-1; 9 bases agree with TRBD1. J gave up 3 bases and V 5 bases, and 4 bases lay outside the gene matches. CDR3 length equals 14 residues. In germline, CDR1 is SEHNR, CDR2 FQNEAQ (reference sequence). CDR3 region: CASSRGDRDTEAFF. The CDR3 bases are TGTGCCAGCAGCCGCGGGGACAGGGACACTGAAGCTTTCTTT.

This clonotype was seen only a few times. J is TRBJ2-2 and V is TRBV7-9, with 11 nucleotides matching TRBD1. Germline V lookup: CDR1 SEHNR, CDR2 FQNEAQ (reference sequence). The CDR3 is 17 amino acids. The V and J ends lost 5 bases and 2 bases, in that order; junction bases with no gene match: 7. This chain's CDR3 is CASSPRTGGVNTGELFF. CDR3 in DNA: TGTGCCAGCAGCCCCCGGACAGGGGGCGTTAACACCGGGGAGCTGTTTTTT.

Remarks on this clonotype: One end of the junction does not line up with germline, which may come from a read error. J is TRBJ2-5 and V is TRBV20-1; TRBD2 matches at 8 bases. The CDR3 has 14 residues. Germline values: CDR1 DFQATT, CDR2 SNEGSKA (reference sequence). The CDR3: CSARANGRGGIECF. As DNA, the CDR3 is TGCAGTGCTAGAGCAAACGGACGGGGGGGAATTGAATGCTTC.

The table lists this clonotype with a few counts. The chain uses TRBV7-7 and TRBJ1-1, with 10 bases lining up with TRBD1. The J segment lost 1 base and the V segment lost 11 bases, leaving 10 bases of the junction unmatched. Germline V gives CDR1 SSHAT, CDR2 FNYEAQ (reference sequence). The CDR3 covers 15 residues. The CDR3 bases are TGTGCCTCAGCTCGTTGGACAGGGGGGAACACTGAAGCTTTCTTT. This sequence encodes CASARWTGGNTEAFF.

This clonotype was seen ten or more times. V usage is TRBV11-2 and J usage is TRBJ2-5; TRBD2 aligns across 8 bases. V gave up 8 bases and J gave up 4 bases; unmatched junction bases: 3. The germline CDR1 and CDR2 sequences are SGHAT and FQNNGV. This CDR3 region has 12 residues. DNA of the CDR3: TGTGCCAGCGGCCGGGGGGGAGAGACCCAGTACTTC. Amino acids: CASGRGGETQYF. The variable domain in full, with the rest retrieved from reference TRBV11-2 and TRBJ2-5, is EAGVAQSPRYKIIEKRQSVAFWCNPISGHATLYWYQQILGQGPKLLIQFQNNGVVDDSQLPKDRFSAERLKGVDSTLKIQPAKLEDSAVYLCASGRGGETQYFGPGTRLLVL.

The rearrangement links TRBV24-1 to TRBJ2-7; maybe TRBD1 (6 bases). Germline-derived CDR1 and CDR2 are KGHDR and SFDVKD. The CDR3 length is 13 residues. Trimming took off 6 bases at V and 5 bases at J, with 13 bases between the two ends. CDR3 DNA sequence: TGTGCCACCAGTTATTCACCAGGGGACGAGCAGTACTTC. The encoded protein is CATSYSPGDEQYF.